The source of this T cell receptor beta chain is a study of cytomegalovirus exposure and HLA in healthy donors. Between the trimmed V and J ends, which lost 9 bases and 0 bases, there was a span of 9 bases. This CDR3 region has 12 residues. Germline-derived CDR1 and CDR2 are MNHEY and SVGAGI. On this clone: Its specificity is not known.

The PCR used 60 Vbeta and 13 Jbeta primers. The table came from immunoSEQ multiplex PCR; TCRdb's copy has only in-frame clones and leaves some out. The sample lists 150,000 to 250,000 clones; approximately 78% were seen once. Findings of the study overall: Specific recognition of CMV antigens was confirmed in vitro for a few chains (all CMV-associated). The classifier reportedly diagnosed cytomegalovirus status with high specificity and sensitivity.

Source material: PBMCs. The clonotype originates from a woman aged 45-60 years in good health and CMV-seropositive. The J gene is TRBJ2-7, the V gene TRBV6-5; possibly TRBD2 for D (5 bases). As DNA, the CDR3 is TGTGCCAGTGGACGGGGCTCCTACGAGCAGTACTTC. Translated: CASGRGSYEQYF.